Listed here are 10 T cell receptor beta chains from one sample, sequenced in a study of blood T cell repertoires in COVID-19. Assay: immunoSEQ multiplex PCR; the TCRdb copy retains only in-frame clones and omits some. The sample lists 100,000 to 150,000 clones, under 90% occurring once. The specimen was PBMCs or T cells enriched from blood (not recorded which). The receptor set was obtained from a man aged 40-55 years with acute COVID-19.

As concerns this clone: The same CDR3 is also encoded by other DNA sequences in this sample. The chain couples TRBV2 to TRBJ1-5, with D perhaps matching TRBD1 (5 bases). CDR1 SNHLY and CDR2 FYNNEI come from the germline V gene. Trimming stripped 6 bases from V and 1 base from J, with 7 bases between. The CDR3 covers 13 residues. Written as DNA, the CDR3 is TGTGCCAGCAGGGGGGGAAGCAATCAGCCCCAGCATTTT. This codes for CASRGGSNQPQHF.

The genes are TRBV28 and TRBJ1-1; no clear D. With 3 bases removed from V and 6 bases from J, the gap between germline ends came to 8 bases. The CDR3 consists of 12 residues. Germline values: CDR1 MDHEN, CDR2 SYDVKM. CDR3 coding DNA: TGTGCCAGCAGTTTGTCAGAGGCTGAAGCTTTCTTT. It is translated as CASSLSEAEAFF. Using reference TRBV28 and TRBJ1-1 for the parts outside the CDR3, the full variable domain is DVKVTQSSRYLVKRTGEKVFLECVQDMDHENMFWYRQDPGLGLRLIYFSYDVKMKEKGDIPEGYSVSREKKERFSLILESASTNQTSMYLCASSLSEAEAFFGQGTRLTVV.

V is TRBV5-1 and J is TRBJ1-2; D is unclear. Trimming removed 0 bases at V and 5 bases at J, with 5 bases between. CDR1 and CDR2 from the germline V gene are SGHRS and YFSETQ. CDR3 length: 12 amino acids. This CDR3 reads CASSLGGYGYTF. The CDR3 DNA is TGCGCCAGCAGCTTGGGCGGGTATGGCTACACCTTC.

The chain has TRBV14 and TRBJ2-3, with a weak D call TRBD1 (6 bases). The V and J ends lost 4 bases and 2 bases respectively, with 10 bases between them. The germline V gene encodes CDR1 SGHDN and CDR2 FVKESK. The CDR3 is made up of 14 amino acids. CDR3 in amino acids: CASSPRQVTDTQYF. CDR3 DNA: TGTGCCAGCAGCCCAAGACAGGTCACAGATACGCAGTATTTT.

The chain employs TRBV5-1 and TRBJ1-2, with 7 bases identical to TRBD1. The CDR3 has 15 residues. The V gene's germline CDR1 is SGHRS and CDR2 YFSETQ. Trimming removed 0 bases from V and 6 bases from J; junction bases left unmatched: 8. The CDR3 region is CASSLEVVQGHGYTF. CDR3 in DNA: TGCGCCAGCAGCTTGGAGGTTGTACAGGGGCATGGCTACACCTTC.

V gene TRBV11-2 combines with J gene TRBJ2-2; D is possibly TRBD2 (6 bases). The CDR3 has 17 amino acids. Germline values: CDR1 SGHAT, CDR2 FQNNGV. V lost 5 bases, J lost 6 bases, and 22 bases lay in between. The CDR3 coding sequence is TGTGCCAGCAGCCAAATATCGGGGACCCGGGGGTCCGGGGAGCTGTTTTTT. Translating gives CASSQISGTRGSGELFF.

J is TRBJ1-1 and V is TRBV7-9; TRBD1 aligns across 8 bases. V lost 1 base to trimming and J lost 5 bases; unmatched junction nucleotides: 12. Germline V gene sequence: CDR1 SEHNR, CDR2 FQNEAQ (reference sequence). This CDR3 is 17 amino acids long. CDR3 coding DNA: TGTGCCAGCAGCTTAGGGGTGGACAGGGCGGAGGGTACTGAAGCTTTCTTT. Its protein is CASSLGVDRAEGTEAFF.

This chain joins TRBV11-1 and TRBJ2-3; a weak D match, TRBD2 (5 bases). The V and J ends lost 6 bases and 2 bases respectively, with 18 bases between them. This CDR3 is built from 16 residues. CDR1 is SGHAT, CDR2 FQDESV, per germline (reference sequence). CDR3 coding DNA: TGTGCCAGCAGTCCCCGCGGGTCTTCCATCACAGATACGCAGTATTTT. It codes for CASSPRGSSITDTQYF.

The CDR3 region is CASSLSAGNTIYF. The CDR3 region has the DNA TGTGCCAGCAGCTTAAGCGCTGGAAACACCATATATTTT. V gene TRBV7-3 combines with J gene TRBJ1-3; D remains unclear. The germline V gene encodes CDR1 SGHTA and CDR2 FQGTGA. Trimming stripped 1 base from V and 2 bases from J, with 3 bases between. CDR3 length: 13 residues. Together with reference TRBV7-3 and TRBJ1-3, the CDR3 gives the full variable domain: GAGVSQTPSNKVTEKGKYVELRCDPISGHTALYWYRQSLGQGPEFLIYFQGTGAADDSGLPNDRFFAVRPEGSVSTLKIQRTERGDSAVYLCASSLSAGNTIYFGEGSWLTVV.

The rearrangement uses TRBV6-5 and TRBJ2-1; no reliable D call. The CDR3 extends over 12 amino acids. Germline V lookup: CDR1 MNHEY, CDR2 SVGAGI. Trimming removed 7 bases from V and 9 bases from J, with 13 bases in between. DNA for the CDR3: TGTGCCAGCATTTCTCGGGTCGGTGAGCAGTTCTTC. Protein product: CASISRVGEQFF.